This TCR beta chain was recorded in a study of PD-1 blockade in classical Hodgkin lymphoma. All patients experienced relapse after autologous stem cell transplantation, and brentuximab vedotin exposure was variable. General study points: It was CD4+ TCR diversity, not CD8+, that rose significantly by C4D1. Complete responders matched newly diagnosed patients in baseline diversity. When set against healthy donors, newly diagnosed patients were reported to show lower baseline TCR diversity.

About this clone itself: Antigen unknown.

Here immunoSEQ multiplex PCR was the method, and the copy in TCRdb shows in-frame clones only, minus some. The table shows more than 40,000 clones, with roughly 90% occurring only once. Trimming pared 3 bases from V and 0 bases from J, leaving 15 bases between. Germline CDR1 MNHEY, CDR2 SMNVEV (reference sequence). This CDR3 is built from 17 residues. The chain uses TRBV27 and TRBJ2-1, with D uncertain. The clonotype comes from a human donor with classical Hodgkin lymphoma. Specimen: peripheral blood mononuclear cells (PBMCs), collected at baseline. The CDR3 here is CASSFRSQKSSYNEQFF. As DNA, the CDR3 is TGTGCCAGCAGTTTTCGCTCCCAGAAGAGCTCCTACAATGAGCAGTTCTTC.